The 5 T cell receptor beta chains given below trace back to one sample, sequenced in a study of shared clonotypes between healthy human individuals. TCRdb's table, derived via immunoSEQ multiplex PCR, lists solely in-frame clones and lacks some. The sample lists about 2.2 million clones, around 93% occurring once. Terminally differentiated effector memory CD45RA+ cells were excluded from the naive CD8 cells, which were CD45RO-negative and positively selected for CCR7. The sequenced sample was naive CD8+ T cells from PBMCs. The receptors here all came from a young man in good health. Some clones in this sample may be carry-over from other donors' samples.

The chain has TRBV28 and TRBJ1-5; D not certain. Germline V CDR1 and CDR2: MDHEN, SYDVKM. CDR3 length equals 15 residues. V gave up 2 bases and J gave up 6 bases, with 14 bases separating them. The CDR3 bases are TGTGCCAGCAGTTTAAATAGGGATATCACTCAGCCCCAGCATTTT. Its protein is CASSLNRDITQPQHF.

V and J are TRBV5-6 and TRBJ2-7; no firm D call. CDR1 and CDR2 (germline): SGHDT, YYEEEE. This CDR3 has 12 residues. V was clipped by 4 bases and J by 2 bases, with 7 bases between them. The CDR3 sequence is CASSLMAYEQYF. The CDR3 DNA reads as TGTGCCAGCAGCCTGATGGCCTACGAGCAGTACTTC.

The CDR3 bases are TGCGCCAGCAGCTTGCTCGGGGGAGGTCACACCGGGGAGCTGTTTTTT. Translation: CASSLLGGGHTGELFF. The rearrangement uses TRBV5-1 and TRBJ2-2, with TRBD2 as a possible D gene (6 bases). Germline V gene lookup returns CDR1 SGHRS and CDR2 YFSETQ. Trimming took off 1 base at V and 3 bases at J, with 13 bases between the two ends. This CDR3 region has 16 residues.

The V call is TRBV6-5, the J call TRBJ1-1, with D unresolved. Trimming left V 0 bases short and J 0 bases short, with 8 bases between. This CDR3 has 15 amino acids. The germline V gene encodes CDR1 MNHEY and CDR2 SVGAGI. DNA of the CDR3: TGTGCCAGCAGTTACTCCACCCGATTGAACACTGAAGCTTTCTTT. It specifies CASSYSTRLNTEAFF.

This clone was found once. The J gene is TRBJ2-1, the V gene TRBV4-2; TRBD2 is a possible D gene (6 bases). The V and J ends lost 2 bases and 3 bases respectively, with 11 bases between them. Germline-derived CDR1 and CDR2 are LGHNA and YNFKEQ. This CDR3 has 15 amino acids. Here the CDR3 reads CASSQTGGDYNEQFF. DNA of the CDR3: TGTGCCAGCAGCCAAACAGGCGGGGACTACAATGAGCAGTTCTTC.